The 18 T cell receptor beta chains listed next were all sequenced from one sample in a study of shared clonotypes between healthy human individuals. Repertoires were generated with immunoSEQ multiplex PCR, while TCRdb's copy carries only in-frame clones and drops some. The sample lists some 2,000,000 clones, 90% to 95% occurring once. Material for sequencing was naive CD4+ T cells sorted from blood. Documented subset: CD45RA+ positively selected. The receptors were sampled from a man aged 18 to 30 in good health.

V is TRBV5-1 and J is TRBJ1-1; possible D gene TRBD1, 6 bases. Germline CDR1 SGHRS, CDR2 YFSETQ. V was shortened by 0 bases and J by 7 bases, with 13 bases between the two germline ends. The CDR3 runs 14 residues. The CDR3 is CASSLVSGEVEAFF. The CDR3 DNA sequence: TGCGCCAGCAGCTTGGTATCAGGGGAGGTTGAAGCTTTCTTT.

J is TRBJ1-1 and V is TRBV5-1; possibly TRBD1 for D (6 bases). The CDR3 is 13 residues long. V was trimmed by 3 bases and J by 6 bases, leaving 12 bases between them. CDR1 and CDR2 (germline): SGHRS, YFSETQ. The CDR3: CASSWVDRAEAFF. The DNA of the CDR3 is TGCGCCAGCAGCTGGGTGGACAGAGCTGAAGCTTTCTTT.

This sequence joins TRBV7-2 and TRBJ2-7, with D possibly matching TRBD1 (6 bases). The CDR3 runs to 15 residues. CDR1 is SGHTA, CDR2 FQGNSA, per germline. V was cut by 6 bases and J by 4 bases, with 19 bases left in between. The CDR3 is CASSSPDLGAYEQYF. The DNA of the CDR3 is TGTGCCAGCAGTTCCCCGGACTTGGGGGCTTACGAGCAGTACTTC. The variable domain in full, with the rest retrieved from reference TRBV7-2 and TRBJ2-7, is GAGVSQSPSNKVTEKGKDVELRCDPISGHTALYWYRQSLGQGLEFLIYFQGNSAPDKSGLPSDRFSAERTGGSVSTLTIQRTQQEDSAVYLCASSSPDLGAYEQYFGPGTRLTVT.

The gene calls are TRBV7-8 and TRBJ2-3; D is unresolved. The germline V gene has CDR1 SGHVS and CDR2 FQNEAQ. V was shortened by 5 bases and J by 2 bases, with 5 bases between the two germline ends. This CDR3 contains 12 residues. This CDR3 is CASSPDTDTQYF. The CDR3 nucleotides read TGTGCCAGCAGCCCGGACACAGATACGCAGTATTTT.

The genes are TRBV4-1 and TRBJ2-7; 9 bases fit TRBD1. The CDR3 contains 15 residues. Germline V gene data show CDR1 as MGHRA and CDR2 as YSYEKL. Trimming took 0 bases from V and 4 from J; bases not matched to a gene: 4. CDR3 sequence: CASSQEDRGFYEQYF. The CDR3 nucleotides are TGCGCCAGCAGCCAAGAGGACAGGGGCTTTTACGAGCAGTACTTC.

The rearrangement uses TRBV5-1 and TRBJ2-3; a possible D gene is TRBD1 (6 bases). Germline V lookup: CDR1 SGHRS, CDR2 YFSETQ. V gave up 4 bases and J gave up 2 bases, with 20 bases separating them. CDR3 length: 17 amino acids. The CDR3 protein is CASSQRGPDRITDTQYF. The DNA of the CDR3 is TGCGCCAGCAGCCAGAGGGGACCGGACAGAATCACAGATACGCAGTATTTT.

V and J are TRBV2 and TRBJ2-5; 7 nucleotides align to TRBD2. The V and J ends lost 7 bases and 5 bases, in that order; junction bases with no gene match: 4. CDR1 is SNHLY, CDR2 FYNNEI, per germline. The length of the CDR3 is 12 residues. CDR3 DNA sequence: TGTGCCAGCACCGGACTAGGGGAGACCCAGTACTTC. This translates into CASTGLGETQYF.

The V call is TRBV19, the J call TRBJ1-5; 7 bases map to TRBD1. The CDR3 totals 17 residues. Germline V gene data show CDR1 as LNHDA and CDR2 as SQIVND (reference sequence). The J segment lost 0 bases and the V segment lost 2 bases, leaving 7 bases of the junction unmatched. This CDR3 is CASSIPRGGNSNQPQHF. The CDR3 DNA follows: TGTGCCAGTAGTATACCTCGAGGGGGCAATAGCAATCAGCCCCAGCATTTT. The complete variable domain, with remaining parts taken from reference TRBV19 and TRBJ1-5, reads DGGITQSPKYLFRKEGQNVTLSCEQNLNHDAMYWYRQDPGQGLRLIYYSQIVNDFQKGDIAEGYSVSREKKESFPLTVTSAQKNPTAFYLCASSIPRGGNSNQPQHFGDGTRLSIL.

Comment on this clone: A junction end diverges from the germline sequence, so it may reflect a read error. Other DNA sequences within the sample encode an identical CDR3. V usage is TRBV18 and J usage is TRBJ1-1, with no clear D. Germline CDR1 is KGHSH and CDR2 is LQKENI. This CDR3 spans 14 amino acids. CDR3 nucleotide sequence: TGTGCCAGCTCCCCACCGGGAGGGAACACTGAAGCTTTCTTT. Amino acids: CASSPPGGNTEAFF.

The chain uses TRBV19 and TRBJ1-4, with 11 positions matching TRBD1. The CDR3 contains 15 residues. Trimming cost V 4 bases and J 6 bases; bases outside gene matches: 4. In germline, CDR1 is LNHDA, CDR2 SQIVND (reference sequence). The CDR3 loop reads CASSKDRGPHEKLFF. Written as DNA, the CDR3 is TGTGCCAGTAGTAAGGACAGGGGGCCTCATGAAAAACTGTTTTTT.

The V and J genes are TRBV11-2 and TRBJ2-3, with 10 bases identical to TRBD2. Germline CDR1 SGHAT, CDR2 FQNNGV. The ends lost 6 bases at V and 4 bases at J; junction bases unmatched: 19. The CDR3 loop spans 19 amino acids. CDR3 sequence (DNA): TGTGCCAGCAGAACCCTAGCGGGAGTTTTTCAGTCCCCCCCAGATACGCAGTATTTT. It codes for CASRTLAGVFQSPPDTQYF.

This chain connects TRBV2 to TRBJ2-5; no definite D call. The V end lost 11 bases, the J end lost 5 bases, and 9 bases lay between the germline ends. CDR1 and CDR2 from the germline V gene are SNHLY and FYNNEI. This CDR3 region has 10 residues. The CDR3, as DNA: TGTGCCTCCCAAACCGAGACCCAGTACTTC. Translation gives CASQTETQYF. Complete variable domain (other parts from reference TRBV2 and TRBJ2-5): EPEVTQTPSHQVTQMGQEVILRCVPISNHLYFYWYRQILGQKVEFLVSFYNNEISEKSEIFDDQFSVERPDGSNFTLKIRSTKLEDSAMYFCASQTETQYFGPGTRLLVL.

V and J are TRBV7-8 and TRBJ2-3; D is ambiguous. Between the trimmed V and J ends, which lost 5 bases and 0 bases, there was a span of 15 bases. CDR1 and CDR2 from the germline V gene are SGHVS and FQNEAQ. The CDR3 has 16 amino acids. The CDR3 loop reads CASSPDGSFSTDTQYF. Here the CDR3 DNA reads TGTGCCAGCAGCCCTGACGGTTCCTTTAGCACAGATACGCAGTATTTT.

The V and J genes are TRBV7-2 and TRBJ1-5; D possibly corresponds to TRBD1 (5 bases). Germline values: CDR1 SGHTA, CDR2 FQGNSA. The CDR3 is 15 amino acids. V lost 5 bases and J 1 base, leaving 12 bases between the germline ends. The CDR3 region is CASSPGVLSNQPQHF. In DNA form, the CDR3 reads TGTGCCAGCAGCCCGGGGGTGCTGAGCAATCAGCCCCAGCATTTT.

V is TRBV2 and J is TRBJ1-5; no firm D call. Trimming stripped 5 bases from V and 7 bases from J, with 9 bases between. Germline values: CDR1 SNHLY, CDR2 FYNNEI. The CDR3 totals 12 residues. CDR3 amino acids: CASSQQQQPQHF. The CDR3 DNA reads TGTGCCAGCAGTCAACAGCAGCAGCCCCAGCATTTT.

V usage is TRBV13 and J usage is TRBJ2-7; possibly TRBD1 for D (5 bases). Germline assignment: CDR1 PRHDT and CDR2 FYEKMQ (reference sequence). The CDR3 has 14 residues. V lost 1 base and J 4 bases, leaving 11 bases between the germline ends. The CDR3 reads CASSLAGNGYEQYF. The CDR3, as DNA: TGTGCCAGCAGCTTAGCAGGGAACGGATACGAGCAGTACTTC. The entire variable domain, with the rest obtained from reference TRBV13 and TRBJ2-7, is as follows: AAGVIQSPRHLIKEKRETATLKCYPIPRHDTVYWYQQGPGQDPQFLISFYEKMQSDKGSIPDRFSAQQFSDYHSELNMSSLELGDSALYFCASSLAGNGYEQYFGPGTRLTVT.

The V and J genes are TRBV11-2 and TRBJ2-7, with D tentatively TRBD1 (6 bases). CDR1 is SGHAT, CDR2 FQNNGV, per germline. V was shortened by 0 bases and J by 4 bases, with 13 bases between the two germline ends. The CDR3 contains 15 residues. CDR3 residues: CASSLDGTTRYEQYF. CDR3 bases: TGTGCCAGCAGCTTAGATGGGACAACCCGATACGAGCAGTACTTC.

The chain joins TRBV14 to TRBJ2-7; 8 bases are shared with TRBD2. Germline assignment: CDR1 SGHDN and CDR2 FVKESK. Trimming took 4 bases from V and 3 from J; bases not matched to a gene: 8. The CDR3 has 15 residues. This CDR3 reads CASSPGSGGNYEQYF. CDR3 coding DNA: TGTGCCAGCAGCCCAGGGAGCGGGGGCAACTACGAGCAGTACTTC.